This T cell receptor (beta chain) comes out of a study of cytomegalovirus exposure and HLA in healthy donors. Study at large: The study's early data release held 75 million to 95 million unique TCRs from HLA-typed donors. Points from the study as a whole: TCR beta chains numbering some 160 were designated cytomegalovirus-associated.

PCR involved 60 Vbeta and 13 Jbeta primers. Some clones are missing from TCRdb's copy, which holds only in-frame ones; the method was immunoSEQ multiplex PCR. Among 130,000 or so clones, around 80% were seen once, and the ten largest hold under 6%. Comments on this clone: Its antigen remains unknown.

Sequenced material: PBMCs. The origin of this receptor is a young man in good health and CMV-seronegative.

The CDR3 nucleotides are TGTGCCAGTAGTACTGGACTAGCGGGGTTGTACAATGAGCAGTTCTTC. The encoded protein is CASSTGLAGLYNEQFF. The chain recombines TRBV19 with TRBJ2-1; 12 positions match TRBD2. CDR3 length: 16 residues. The trim removed 4 bases at V and 4 bases at J, leaving 5 bases unmatched. Germline V gene sequence: CDR1 LNHDA, CDR2 SQIVND (reference sequence).